Listed below are T cell receptor beta chains from one sample, sequenced in a study of cytomegalovirus exposure and HLA in healthy donors. Sequencing was performed with immunoSEQ multiplex PCR; in TCRdb, only in-frame clones are kept and a portion is missing. In the table there are around 110,000 clones, more than 60% of which are singletons. The sample comprised PBMCs. All receptors derive from a woman in her fifties or sixties in good health and CMV-seropositive. CDR3s include the opening cysteine and the closing phenylalanine or tryptophan. D genes are given only for firm matches. The listing skips clone size in some rows; elsewhere it reads once, few, many or a size class.

J gene: TRBJ1-1; D gene: TRBD1; V gene: TRBV4-2; clone size: -; CDR3 protein: CASSRTRTGLMNTEAFF; CDR3 DNA: TGTGCCAGCAGCCGGACCCGGACAGGGTTAATGAACACTGAAGCTTTCTTT
J gene: TRBJ2-5; D gene: -; V gene: TRBV21-1; clone size: few; CDR3 protein: CASSKGSGAIQETQYF; CDR3 DNA: TGTGCCAGCAGCAAAGGAAGCGGAGCGATTCAAGAGACCCAGTACTTC
J gene: TRBJ2-7; D gene: TRBD2; V gene: TRBV9; clone size: -; CDR3 protein: CASSPKGLAAEQYF; CDR3 DNA: TGTGCCAGCAGCCCAAAGGGACTAGCAGCCGAGCAGTACTTC
J gene: TRBJ2-5; D gene: TRBD2; V gene: TRBV15; clone size: -; CDR3 protein: CATSGGLAGGYWYF; CDR3 DNA: TGTGCCACCAGCGGCGGACTAGCGGGGGGCTATTGGTACTTC
J gene: TRBJ1-4; D gene: -; V gene: TRBV9; clone size: -; CDR3 protein: CASSVAYGGEKLFF; CDR3 DNA: TGTGCCAGCAGCGTAGCTTACGGGGGTGAAAAACTGTTTTTT
J gene: TRBJ2-1; D gene: TRBD2; V gene: TRBV7-7; clone size: -; CDR3 protein: CASGSDSYNEQFF; CDR3 DNA: TGTGCTAGCGGGAGCGACTCCTACAATGAGCAGTTCTTC
J gene: TRBJ2-3; D gene: TRBD1; V gene: TRBV7-2; clone size: -; CDR3 protein: CASSLDRGQDTQYF; CDR3 DNA: TGTGCCAGCAGCCTAGACAGGGGACAAGATACGCAGTATTTT
J gene: TRBJ2-5; D gene: TRBD1; V gene: TRBV2; clone size: -; CDR3 protein: CASSRDRGQETQYF; CDR3 DNA: TGTGCCAGCAGCCGGGACAGGGGCCAAGAGACCCAGTACTTC
J gene: TRBJ2-7; D gene: TRBD1; V gene: TRBV14; clone size: -; CDR3 protein: CASSQEEVGQEHTYEQYF; CDR3 DNA: TGTGCCAGCAGCCAAGAAGAAGTCGGACAGGAACACACCTACGAGCAGTACTTC
J gene: TRBJ2-3; D gene: TRBD2; V gene: TRBV5-1; clone size: -; CDR3 protein: CASSLAGGGAGGDTQYF; CDR3 DNA: TGCGCCAGCAGCTTGGCTGGCGGGGGGGCCGGAGGAGATACGCAGTATTTT
J gene: TRBJ1-1; D gene: -; V gene: TRBV30; clone size: -; CDR3 protein: CAWSFTPGSGNTEAFF; CDR3 DNA: TGTGCCTGGAGCTTTACCCCAGGGTCGGGGAACACTGAAGCTTTCTTT
J gene: TRBJ2-3; D gene: TRBD2; V gene: TRBV7-2; clone size: -; CDR3 protein: CASSPSGGASTDTQYF; CDR3 DNA: TGTGCCAGCAGCCCTAGCGGGGGAGCTAGCACAGATACGCAGTATTTT
J gene: TRBJ1-2; D gene: -; V gene: TRBV5-6; clone size: -; CDR3 protein: CASSLVGSGEWGYTF; CDR3 DNA: TGTGCCAGCAGCTTGGTAGGCTCGGGGGAGTGGGGCTACACCTTC
J gene: TRBJ2-5; D gene: TRBD2; V gene: TRBV10-2; clone size: once; CDR3 protein: CASTSTSGGAETQYF; CDR3 DNA: TGCGCCAGCACTAGCACTAGCGGGGGGGCGGAGACCCAGTACTTC
J gene: TRBJ2-3; D gene: -; V gene: TRBV27; clone size: -; CDR3 protein: CASSRGTDTQYF; CDR3 DNA: TGTGCCAGCAGTCGGGGCACAGATACGCAGTATTTT
J gene: TRBJ1-2; D gene: -; V gene: TRBV30; clone size: -; CDR3 protein: CAWFSDRLSNYGYTF; CDR3 DNA: TGTGCCTGGTTCTCGGACAGACTTTCTAACTATGGCTACACCTTC
J gene: TRBJ2-3; D gene: -; V gene: TRBV18; clone size: -; CDR3 protein: CASSPTGTDTQYF; CDR3 DNA: TGTGCCAGCTCACCAACGGGTACAGATACGCAGTATTTT
J gene: TRBJ1-2; D gene: -; V gene: TRBV28; clone size: -; CDR3 protein: CASISMDSNYGYTF; CDR3 DNA: TGTGCCTCCATATCCATGGACAGTAACTATGGCTACACCTTC
J gene: TRBJ2-5; D gene: TRBD2; V gene: TRBV5-1; clone size: few; CDR3 protein: CASSNSGGVQETQYF; CDR3 DNA: TGCGCCAGCAGCAATAGCGGGGGAGTCCAAGAGACCCAGTACTTC
J gene: TRBJ2-3; D gene: -; V gene: TRBV7-8; clone size: -; CDR3 protein: CASSLGGRPENTQYF; CDR3 DNA: TGTGCCAGCAGCTTAGGGGGGCGACCCGAAAACACGCAGTATTTT
J gene: TRBJ1-5; D gene: -; V gene: TRBV19; clone size: -; CDR3 protein: CASSIDRGGYQPQHF; CDR3 DNA: TGTGCCAGTAGTATAGATCGTGGGGGCTATCAGCCCCAGCATTTT
J gene: TRBJ2-7; D gene: TRBD1; V gene: TRBV4-1; clone size: few; CDR3 protein: CASSERPDRGAYEQYF; CDR3 DNA: TGCGCCAGCAGCGAGAGGCCGGACAGGGGGGCCTACGAGCAGTACTTC
J gene: TRBJ1-1; D gene: -; V gene: TRBV2; clone size: -; CDR3 protein: CASNPGLTVAEAFF; CDR3 DNA: TGTGCCAGCAACCCAGGGTTAACGGTCGCTGAAGCTTTCTTT
J gene: TRBJ2-3; D gene: -; V gene: TRBV6-8; clone size: -; CDR3 protein: CASSYPPVQIGGAGTDTQYF; CDR3 DNA: TGTGCCAGCAGTTACCCCCCCGTCCAAATAGGGGGGGCAGGGACAGATACGCAGTATTTT
J gene: TRBJ1-1; D gene: -; V gene: TRBV7-9; clone size: -; CDR3 protein: CASSFVLMNTEAFF; CDR3 DNA: TGTGCCAGCAGCTTTGTCCTTATGAACACTGAAGCTTTCTTT
J gene: TRBJ2-1; D gene: -; V gene: TRBV21-1; clone size: -; CDR3 protein: CASSKIGVPAYNEQFF; CDR3 DNA: TGTGCCAGCAGCAAAATAGGGGTCCCTGCCTACAATGAGCAGTTCTTC
J gene: TRBJ1-5; D gene: -; V gene: TRBV6-4; clone size: -; CDR3 protein: CASRATAGNLDQPQHF; CDR3 DNA: TGTGCCAGCAGAGCCACTGCGGGGAACCTGGATCAGCCCCAGCATTTT
J gene: TRBJ1-1; D gene: TRBD1; V gene: TRBV4-1; clone size: -; CDR3 protein: CASSHTGGNTEAFF; CDR3 DNA: TGCGCCAGCAGCCATACAGGGGGGAACACTGAAGCTTTCTTT
J gene: TRBJ2-3; D gene: -; V gene: TRBV5-1; clone size: -; CDR3 protein: CASRGGSQSTDTQYF; CDR3 DNA: TGCGCCAGCAGGGGTGGGTCACAGAGCACAGATACGCAGTATTTT
J gene: TRBJ2-7; D gene: TRBD1; V gene: TRBV30; clone size: few; CDR3 protein: CAWSGQGRQYF; CDR3 DNA: TGTGCCTGGAGTGGACAGGGTAGGCAGTACTTC
J gene: TRBJ2-3; D gene: TRBD1; V gene: TRBV7-2; clone size: once; CDR3 protein: CASSPDREQDTQYF; CDR3 DNA: TGTGCCAGCAGCCCCGACAGGGAGCAAGATACGCAGTATTTT
J gene: TRBJ2-7; D gene: -; V gene: TRBV28; clone size: -; CDR3 protein: CASSSRPSEQYF; CDR3 DNA: TGTGCCAGCAGTTCTAGACCGTCCGAGCAGTACTTC
J gene: TRBJ1-1; D gene: -; V gene: TRBV5-6; clone size: few; CDR3 protein: CASSMTRGEAFF; CDR3 DNA: TGTGCCAGCAGCATGACCAGGGGTGAAGCTTTCTTT
J gene: TRBJ2-7; D gene: -; V gene: TRBV11-1; clone size: -; CDR3 protein: CASSLGGGTPVSEQYF; CDR3 DNA: TGTGCCAGCAGCTTAGGGGGAGGTACCCCGGTGAGCGAGCAGTACTTC
J gene: TRBJ2-2; D gene: TRBD2; V gene: TRBV7-2; clone size: few; CDR3 protein: CASSSSSGGLTGELFF; CDR3 DNA: TGTGCCAGCAGCTCTTCTAGCGGGGGGCTCACCGGGGAGCTGTTTTTT
J gene: TRBJ2-7; D gene: TRBD1; V gene: TRBV19; clone size: -; CDR3 protein: CASSLQGNYEQYF; CDR3 DNA: TGTGCCAGTAGTTTACAGGGGAACTACGAGCAGTACTTC
J gene: TRBJ2-5; D gene: -; V gene: TRBV9; clone size: -; CDR3 protein: CASSVDLEGEQYF; CDR3 DNA: TGTGCCAGCAGCGTAGACTTGGAGGGAGAGCAGTACTTC
J gene: TRBJ2-1; D gene: -; V gene: TRBV19; clone size: -; CDR3 protein: CASSKGEWRADDNEQFF; CDR3 DNA: TGTGCCAGTAGTAAAGGAGAATGGCGGGCGGACGACAATGAGCAGTTCTTC
J gene: TRBJ1-5; D gene: -; V gene: TRBV28; clone size: few; CDR3 protein: CASSPIGPQHF; CDR3 DNA: TGTGCCAGCAGTCCCATCGGGCCCCAGCATTTT
J gene: TRBJ1-3; D gene: TRBD1; V gene: TRBV18; clone size: -; CDR3 protein: CASSPLGQGATRSGNTIYF; CDR3 DNA: TGTGCCAGCTCACCTCTCGGACAGGGGGCCACTCGCTCTGGAAACACCATATATTTT